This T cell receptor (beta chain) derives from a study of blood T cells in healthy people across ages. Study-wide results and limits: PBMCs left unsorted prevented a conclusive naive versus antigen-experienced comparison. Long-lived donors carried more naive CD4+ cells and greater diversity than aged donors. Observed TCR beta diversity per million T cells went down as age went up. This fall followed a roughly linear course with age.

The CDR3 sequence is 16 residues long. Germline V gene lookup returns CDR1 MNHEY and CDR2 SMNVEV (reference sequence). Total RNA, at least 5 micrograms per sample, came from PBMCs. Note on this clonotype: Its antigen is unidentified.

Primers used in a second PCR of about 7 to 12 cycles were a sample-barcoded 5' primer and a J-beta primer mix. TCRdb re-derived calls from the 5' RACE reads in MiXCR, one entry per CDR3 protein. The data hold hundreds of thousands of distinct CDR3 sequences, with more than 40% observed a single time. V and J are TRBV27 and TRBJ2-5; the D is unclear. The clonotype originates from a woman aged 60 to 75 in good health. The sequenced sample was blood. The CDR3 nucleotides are TGTGCTAGCCGTTCCGGGCGGACGGACCCCTGCAATGAGCAGTACTTC. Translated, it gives CASRSGRTDPCNEQYF.